This TCR beta chain stems from a study of T cell clonality in common variable immunodeficiency. This clone showed up many times. The read gets to within 3 residues of the CDR3 end, and the germline J gene fills in the rest. Some clones are missing from TCRdb's copy, which holds only in-frame ones; the method was immunoSEQ multiplex PCR. The sample offers about 40,000 clones and no singletons, the top ten holding approximately 3%. In germline, CDR1 is MGHRA, CDR2 YSYEKL. The CDR3 is made up of 13 amino acids. V was clipped by 1 base and J by 2 bases, with 5 bases between them. Sequencing input: peripheral blood mononuclear cells. The chain employs TRBV4-1 and TRBJ2-5; unclear D gene. The clonotype originates from a person between 18 and 75 years old in good health. Incomplete CDR3 DNA: TGCGCCAGCAGCCAAGCCCCGCAAGAGACC. Translated, it gives CASSQAPQET. The whole CDR3 sequence reads CASSQAPQETQYF.